These T cell receptor beta chains were read from a single sample in a study of blood T cell repertoires in COVID-19. Method: immunoSEQ multiplex PCR; TCRdb's copy keeps in-frame clones and lacks some. There are approximately 250,000 clones in the sample; about 87% occur only once, and roughly 3% lies in the top ten. The sample taken for sequencing was PBMCs or T cells enriched from blood (not recorded which). The receptor source for this set is a woman aged 35 to 49 who had been exposed to COVID-19. Each CDR3 is given with its conserved first and last residue. The D gene is left open where the match is weak. A clone size is listed for some rows: how often the clone was seen (once, few, many), or a class if it is expanded.

D gene	V gene	J gene	clone size	CDR3 length	CDR3 DNA	CDR3 protein
TRBD1	TRBV10-3	TRBJ1-6	few	17	TGTGCCATCAGTGAAAGACAGGGGGCATCCTATAATTCACCCCTCCACTTT	CAISERQGASYNSPLHF
-	TRBV21-1	TRBJ1-3	-	14	TGTGCCAGCAGAGAATCAGGGGGTGGAAACACCATATATTTT	CASRESGGGNTIYF
TRBD1	TRBV18	TRBJ1-1	-	16	TGTGCCAGCTCACGACAGGACAGGTGGGGGAACACTGAAGCTTTCTTT	CASSRQDRWGNTEAFF
-	TRBV6-5	TRBJ1-6	-	12	TGTGCCAGCAGTTATTCTCTTTCACCCCTCCACTTT	CASSYSLSPLHF
-	TRBV29-1	TRBJ2-2	-	15	TGCAGCGTTGAAGCTGGACTTACGAACACCGGGGAGCTGTTTTTT	CSVEAGLTNTGELFF
-	TRBV10-1	TRBJ1-2	few	13	TGCGCCAGCAGTCTTACGGTTCACTATGGCTACACCTTC	CASSLTVHYGYTF
-	TRBV7-8	TRBJ1-2	-	14	TGTGCCAGCAGCTTAGGGGTGGGCCCGACCGGCTACACCTTC	CASSLGVGPTGYTF
-	TRBV7-3	TRBJ1-1	-	13	TGTGCCAGCAGGCCGGACAGCTACACTGAAGCTTTCTTT	CASRPDSYTEAFF
-	TRBV24-1	TRBJ2-1	-	13	TGTGCCACAGAAAACCCGACAGACAATGAGCAGTTCTTC	CATENPTDNEQFF
-	TRBV27	TRBJ1-1	-	17	TGTGCCAGCAGTTCGGGAGTTGGGGGAGGGGAGAACACTGAAGCTTTCTTT	CASSSGVGGGENTEAFF
-	TRBV27	TRBJ2-1	once	13	TGTGCCAGCGGACTCCGACCTAACAATGAGCAGTTCTTC	CASGLRPNNEQFF
-	TRBV6-5	TRBJ1-5	-	15	TGTGCCATCGCGAGGGTCGGTGTTGACAATCAGCCCCAGCATTTT	CAIARVGVDNQPQHF
-	TRBV5-6	TRBJ1-3	-	14	TGTGCCAGCATCTGGGGGGGTGCTGGAAACACCATATATTTT	CASIWGGAGNTIYF
TRBD1	TRBV7-9	TRBJ1-5	-	15	TGTGCCAGCAGCGCATCTCAGGGGGCGGTTCAGCCCCAGCATTTT	CASSASQGAVQPQHF
-	TRBV3-1/TRBV3-2	TRBJ2-5	-	15	TGTGCCAGCAGACGGAGTTTAGGAGCCCAAGAGACCCAGTACTTC	CASRRSLGAQETQYF
TRBD2	TRBV11-3	TRBJ2-3	-	16	TGTGCCAGCAGCTTTCTGGCTAGCGGTAGCACAGATACGCAGTATTTT	CASSFLASGSTDTQYF
-	TRBV7-9	TRBJ1-4	-	15	TGTGCCAGCAGCTTAGCCAGCGGCACTAATGAAAAACTGTTTTTT	CASSLASGTNEKLFF
-	TRBV4-3	TRBJ1-3	few	15	TGCGCCAGCAGCCAGACGATACAGGTTGGAAACACCATATATTTT	CASSQTIQVGNTIYF
-	TRBV4-1	TRBJ2-4	-	14	TGCGCCAGCAGCCGGGGGCCCTTCGGTAACATTCAGTACTTC	CASSRGPFGNIQYF
-	TRBV28	TRBJ2-5	-	13	TGTGCCAGCAGTCTTAGGGGACAAGAGACCCAGTACTTC	CASSLRGQETQYF
TRBD1	TRBV7-8	TRBJ2-7	-	12	TGTGCCAGCAGCCCACAGGGGTACGCGCAGTACTTC	CASSPQGYAQYF
TRBD1	TRBV7-8	TRBJ1-2	-	15	TGTGCCAGCAGCTTAGAAACCACAGGGGGCTATGGCTACACCTTC	CASSLETTGGYGYTF
TRBD2	TRBV9	TRBJ2-3	-	16	TGTGCCAGCAGCGTAGAATCTGCGGGGGGGCGAGATACGCAGTATTTT	CASSVESAGGRDTQYF
-	TRBV3-1/TRBV3-2	TRBJ2-1	-	15	TGTGCCAGCAGCCCTCTCCCCGGAGAGGCGCGCGAGCAGTTCTTC	CASSPLPGEAREQFF
TRBD1	TRBV4-1	TRBJ1-2	-	19	TGCGCCAGCAGCCATATAATACGGGACAGGGGCGATACTAACTATGGCTACACCTTC	CASSHIIRDRGDTNYGYTF
-	TRBV28	TRBJ2-2	-	19	TGTGCCAGCAGCCAACTTGCCGTGATGATCCCCCTTCAAACCGGGGAGCTGTTTTTT	CASSQLAVMIPLQTGELFF
TRBD1	TRBV3-1/TRBV3-2	TRBJ2-5	-	15	TGTGCCAGCAGCCCACTGGGACAGGAGGCGGAGACCCAGTACTTC	CASSPLGQEAETQYF
-	TRBV5-1	TRBJ2-6	-	15	TGCGCCAGCAGGCGGGGGCCGGCTGGGGCCAACGTCCTGACTTTC	CASRRGPAGANVLTF
-	TRBV28	TRBJ1-4	-	15	TGTGCCAGCAGTTTGGAGACTGCAACTAATGAAAAACTGTTTTTT	CASSLETATNEKLFF
-	TRBV9	TRBJ2-1	-	12	TGTGCCAGCAGCCCTACAGGGGGGGTCCCGTTCTTC	CASSPTGGVPFF
-	TRBV30	TRBJ2-5	few	12	TGTGCCTGGAGTGTACTAGGGGAGACCCAGTACTTC	CAWSVLGETQYF
-	TRBV7-9	TRBJ1-6	-	14	TGTGCCAGCAGCCCCCCGGGACTTTTTTCACCCCTCCACTTT	CASSPPGLFSPLHF
-	TRBV5-4	TRBJ2-2	-	15	TGTGCCAGCAGCCCAAGTTTTCGGGTGGGCGGGGAGCTGTTTTTT	CASSPSFRVGGELFF
-	TRBV4-3	TRBJ2-1	few	16	TGCGCCAGCAGCCAAGAGGGAGGACGAAGTACACATGAGCAGTTCTTC	CASSQEGGRSTHEQFF
-	TRBV27	TRBJ1-2	-	14	TGTGCCAGCAAACAGGTACCATCTAACTATGGCTACACCTTC	CASKQVPSNYGYTF
-	TRBV12-2	TRBJ2-3	-	21	TGTGCAAGTCGCTTAGTCTTCAGGCTAGCGGGGGGGCTGACTGGAACAGATACGCAGTATTTT	CASRLVFRLAGGLTGTDTQYF
-	TRBV3-1/TRBV3-2	TRBJ1-2	-	15	TGTGCCAGCAGCCAACCCTTACCCGGGGGCTATGGCTACACCTTC	CASSQPLPGGYGYTF
-	TRBV30	TRBJ1-6	-	14	TGTGCCTGGACTCCGGGGGGGTTGGGGTCACCCCTCCACTTT	CAWTPGGLGSPLHF
-	TRBV4-3	TRBJ2-3	-	15	TGCGCCAGCAGCCAGGGGCGCGGCCACACAGATACGCAGTATTTT	CASSQGRGHTDTQYF
-	TRBV24-1	TRBJ2-3	-	15	TGTGCCACCAGTATAGGGCGGGGAGGCACAGATACGCAGTATTTT	CATSIGRGGTDTQYF
-	TRBV18	TRBJ1-2	-	14	TGTGCCAGCTCACTAAATACAGGGTTGGATGGCTACACCTTC	CASSLNTGLDGYTF
-	TRBV5-1	TRBJ1-1	-	15	TGTGCCAGCAGCGCGGGGTCTCGGGGGAACACTGAAGCTTTCTTT	CASSAGSRGNTEAFF
-	TRBV27	TRBJ1-6	-	18	TGTGCCAGCAGTTTATCGCCCCCCGGCCTCCGGGGTAATTCACCCCTCCACTTT	CASSLSPPGLRGNSPLHF
TRBD2	TRBV4-1	TRBJ2-7	-	16	TGCGCCAGCAGCCAAGATCGCGGGGGGGCCTCCTACGAGCAGTACTTC	CASSQDRGGASYEQYF
-	TRBV7-2	TRBJ2-2	-	15	TGTGCCAGCAGCTTAGCGGGTGGGGGGACCGGGGAGCTGTTTTTT	CASSLAGGGTGELFF
-	TRBV6-2/TRBV6-3	TRBJ1-3	-	17	TGTGCCAGCAGTCCACAGACAGGAGGAATCTCTGGAAACACCATATATTTT	CASSPQTGGISGNTIYF
-	TRBV27	TRBJ2-1	-	14	TGTGCCAGCAGTTTGAGGGCAGAGTTAGGACCAGCGATCTTC	CASSLRAELGPAIF
TRBD1	TRBV7-8	TRBJ1-1	-	15	TGTGCCAGCAGCTTAACCGGGACAGGGGAGGCTGAAGCTTTCTTT	CASSLTGTGEAEAFF
-	TRBV7-3	TRBJ2-3	-	15	TGTGCCAGCAGCTCCACCAGGACTAGCACAGATACGCAGTATTTT	CASSSTRTSTDTQYF
-	TRBV19	TRBJ1-1	-	13	TGTGCCAGTAGTATTGAGATGAACACTGAAGCTTTCTTT	CASSIEMNTEAFF
-	TRBV5-8	TRBJ2-7	-	15	TGTGCCAGCAGCTTGTTTCGGGGGGCGGGCTACGAGCAGTACTTC	CASSLFRGAGYEQYF